A single sample is the source of the 31 T cell receptor beta chains below, sequenced in a study of blood T cell repertoires in COVID-19 (dated by TCRdb to about 2020). Libraries were prepared through the immunoSEQ multiplex PCR assay. This immuneACCESS table, as held by TCRdb, lists in-frame sequences with V and J called but not all clones. Of the missing ones, under half trace to an unresolved V gene in checked studies; the others have no known cause. In this sample the table shows some 370,000 clones, nearly 90% of which occur a single time. The ten most abundant clones make up 5% to 8.5% of the sample. The sequenced sample was peripheral blood. Receptors were obtained from a man younger than 35 with active or convalescent COVID-19.

The genes are TRBV13 and TRBJ1-2; 7 nucleotides line up with TRBD1. This CDR3 has 13 amino acids. The germline CDR1 and CDR2 sequences are PRHDT and FYEKMQ (reference sequence). The J segment lost 4 bases and the V segment lost 5 bases, leaving 4 bases of the junction unmatched. This CDR3 reads CASSLGTVYGYTF. CDR3 DNA sequence: TGTGCCAGCAGCCTGGGGACAGTCTATGGCTACACCTTC.

The genes are TRBV6-1 and TRBJ1-4, with D hard to call. The germline gives CDR1 MNHNS, CDR2 SASEGT. The CDR3 extends over 16 amino acids. Between the trimmed V and J ends, which lost 2 bases and 10 bases, there was a span of 20 bases. The CDR3 nucleotides read TGTGCCAGCAGTGAACTTTTATTCGGGGATGGGAGAAAACTGTTTTTT. This encodes CASSELLFGDGRKLFF.

The chain carries TRBV2 and TRBJ2-2; TRBD1 agrees at 7 bases. Germline V gives CDR1 SNHLY, CDR2 FYNNEI. Trimming removed 6 bases from V and 3 bases from J; junction bases left unmatched: 4. This CDR3 is 14 amino acids long. CDR3 in DNA: TGTGCCAGCAGGGGGGACAGTTACACCGGGGAGCTGTTTTTT. It specifies CASRGDSYTGELFF.

The chain joins TRBV7-9 to TRBJ2-7, with 9 bases identical to TRBD2. Germline trimming cut 4 bases from V and 0 bases from J; bases unmatched to any gene: 13. The CDR3 loop spans 18 amino acids. Germline V gene data show CDR1 as SEHNR and CDR2 as FQNEAQ (reference sequence). The CDR3 DNA sequence: TGTGCCAGCAGCTCGACCGACCCGAGTAGCGGGAGCTCCTACGAGCAGTACTTC. It codes for CASSSTDPSSGSSYEQYF.

The CDR3: CASSSGTSGYYEQYF. DNA of the CDR3: TGCGCCAGCAGCTCGGGGACTAGCGGATACTACGAGCAGTACTTC. This chain connects TRBV5-1 to TRBJ2-7, with 11 nucleotides matching TRBD2. The CDR3 has 15 amino acids. J was trimmed by 3 bases and V by 3 bases; bases with no gene match: 5. CDR1 is SGHRS and CDR2 is YFSETQ in the germline V gene.

The V gene is TRBV3-1 (or the pseudogene TRBV3-2), the J gene TRBJ1-3; 8 bases line up with TRBD1. Germline V gene sequence: CDR1 LGHDT, CDR2 YNNKEL (reference sequence). The length of the CDR3 is 14 residues. The ends lost 7 bases at V and 12 bases at J; junction bases unmatched: 14. This CDR3 reads CASIDPGTGSGIYF. CDR3 in DNA: TGTGCCAGCATCGACCCCGGGACAGGAAGCGGCATATATTTT.

Regarding this clone: The same CDR3 can be traced to other DNA sequences in this sample. The chain joins TRBV3-1 (or the pseudogene TRBV3-2) to TRBJ1-5, with unresolved D. Germline CDR1 reads LGHDT; CDR2 reads YNNKEL (reference sequence). The CDR3 runs to 13 residues. V gave up 1 base and J gave up 4 bases, with 5 bases separating them. CDR3 in DNA: TGTGCCAGCAGCCAAGCCGGTAATCAGCCCCAGCATTTT. As protein: CASSQAGNQPQHF.

The chain uses TRBV27 and TRBJ2-1; tentative D call: TRBD2 (6 bases). The CDR3 is 15 amino acids. V gave up 0 bases and J gave up 2 bases, with 8 bases separating them. Looked up from germline, CDR1 is MNHEY and CDR2 is SMNVEV (reference sequence). As DNA, the CDR3 is TGTGCCAGCAGTTTATCGTCTAGCGCCTACAATGAGCAGTTCTTC. Its translation is CASSLSSSAYNEQFF.

The CDR3 is CASSFEPGQGVGYTF. DNA of the CDR3: TGTGCCAGCAGCTTCGAACCGGGACAGGGCGTCGGCTACACCTTC. The chain uses TRBV5-5 and TRBJ1-2; 9 nucleotides agree with TRBD1. Trimming took 2 bases from V and 8 from J; bases not matched to a gene: 10. This CDR3 contains 15 residues. Germline CDR1 and CDR2: SGHKS and YYEKEE (reference sequence).

The chain couples TRBV4-1 to TRBJ2-3; TRBD2 might be the D (5 bases). V was shortened by 6 bases and J by 5 bases, with 15 bases between the two germline ends. From germline, CDR1 is MGHRA and CDR2 YSYEKL. The CDR3 has 14 amino acids. The CDR3 DNA follows: TGCGCCAGCAGAACGCAACAGAGGGAAGATACGCAGTATTTT. This sequence encodes CASRTQQREDTQYF.

This chain connects TRBV6-5 to TRBJ1-1; TRBD1 agrees at 8 bases. The CDR3 is 16 residues long. The junction had 8 bases not matched to a gene; V was cut back by 4 bases and J by 1 base. Germline-derived CDR1 and CDR2 are MNHEY and SVGAGI. The CDR3: CASSSMNRGGNTEAFF. Here the CDR3 DNA reads TGTGCCAGCAGTTCCATGAACAGGGGGGGGAACACTGAAGCTTTCTTT.

J is TRBJ1-5 and V is TRBV5-6, with D perhaps TRBD1 (5 bases). Between the trimmed V and J ends, which lost 0 bases and 5 bases, there was a span of 15 bases. The CDR3 sequence is 16 residues long. Per the germline V gene, CDR1 is SGHDT and CDR2 is YYEEEE. CDR3 in DNA: TGTGCCAGCAGCTTGGCCGGGAGGGGCGGGGATCAGCCCCAGCATTTT. It encodes CASSLAGRGGDQPQHF.

The chain couples TRBV3-1 (or the pseudogene TRBV3-2) to TRBJ1-4; D unresolved. Per the germline V gene, CDR1 is LGHDT and CDR2 is YNNKEL (reference sequence). This CDR3 has 15 amino acids. Trimming cost V 4 bases and J 4 bases, with 13 bases left between them. This CDR3 is CASSRERLDNEKLFF. The CDR3, as DNA: TGTGCCAGCAGCCGTGAAAGACTCGATAATGAAAAACTGTTTTTT.

V usage is TRBV29-1 and J usage is TRBJ2-2; D may be TRBD1 (5 bases). This CDR3 has 15 residues. V lost 1 base to trimming and J lost 0 bases, with 9 bases between them. Germline lookup yields CDR1 SQVTM and CDR2 ANQGSEA. CDR3 sequence: CSVEGRQSNTGELFF. The CDR3 nucleotides read TGCAGCGTTGAAGGGAGACAGTCGAACACCGGGGAGCTGTTTTTT.

This chain uses TRBV27 with TRBJ2-3; a weak D match, TRBD2 (6 bases). Germline lookup yields CDR1 MNHEY and CDR2 SMNVEV (reference sequence). V was trimmed by 0 bases and J by 4 bases, leaving 14 bases between them. The CDR3 consists of 16 residues. CDR3 DNA: TGTGCCAGCAGTTTATCAACGGGGGAGGCCGCAGATACGCAGTATTTT. This codes for CASSLSTGEAADTQYF.

The chain employs TRBV7-2 and TRBJ1-2, with a tentative D call TRBD1 (5 bases). Germline CDR1 SGHTA, CDR2 FQGNSA. The CDR3 contains 14 residues. V gave up 0 bases and J gave up 6 bases, with 11 bases separating them. The CDR3 spells CASSLARQINGYTF. Here the CDR3 DNA reads TGTGCCAGCAGCTTAGCTCGACAGATCAATGGCTACACCTTC.

The J gene is TRBJ2-1, the V gene TRBV5-1; TRBD2 might be the D (5 bases). This CDR3 has 13 amino acids. V was trimmed by 3 bases and J by 12 bases, leaving 16 bases between them. CDR1 is SGHRS, CDR2 YFSETQ, per germline. Here the CDR3 reads CASSSNLDSPQFF. DNA for the CDR3: TGCGCCAGCAGCTCGAATCTGGACTCTCCGCAGTTCTTC.

This chain uses TRBV19 with TRBJ1-1; TRBD1 aligns across 9 bases. Unmatched junction bases numbered 7, after V lost 7 bases and J lost 4 bases. Germline CDR1 is LNHDA and CDR2 is SQIVND (reference sequence). This CDR3 region has 14 residues. CDR3: CASMIQGAGTEAFF. The CDR3 nucleotides are TGTGCCAGTATGATACAGGGGGCAGGCACTGAAGCTTTCTTT.

This clone appeared a single time. The chain has TRBV5-1 and TRBJ1-6; D call uncertain. Trimming shortened V by 3 bases and J by 5 bases, and 3 bases separated the two germline ends. This CDR3 comprises 12 residues. In germline, CDR1 is SGHRS, CDR2 YFSETQ. The CDR3 coding sequence is TGCGCCAGCAGCTCTAATAATTCACCCCTCCACTTT. Amino acid sequence: CASSSNNSPLHF.

V usage is TRBV19 and J usage is TRBJ2-1, with D uncertain. V lost 6 bases, J lost 0 bases, and 12 bases lay in between. The germline V gene has CDR1 LNHDA and CDR2 SQIVND (reference sequence). The CDR3 spans 15 residues. The CDR3 here is CASSPDWSSYNEQFF. CDR3 nucleotide sequence: TGTGCCAGTAGCCCCGACTGGAGCTCCTACAATGAGCAGTTCTTC.

V is TRBV5-6 and J is TRBJ2-1; TRBD1 agrees at 12 bases. The CDR3 length is 15 residues. V was pared by 4 bases and J by 9 bases, with 8 bases of the junction left unmatched. Germline-derived CDR1 and CDR2 are SGHDT and YYEEEE. The CDR3 DNA follows: TGTGCCAGCAGCCGGGACAGGGGGCTTTCAACTGAGCAGTTCTTC. It is translated as CASSRDRGLSTEQFF.

V gene TRBV27 combines with J gene TRBJ2-7; perhaps TRBD2 as D (6 bases). The germline V and J ends were trimmed by 5 bases and 3 bases, with 20 bases remaining between them. The CDR3 is 16 residues long. Germline V CDR1 and CDR2: MNHEY, SMNVEV (reference sequence). The CDR3 sequence is CASSIHRGTNRYEQYF. CDR3 nucleotide sequence: TGTGCCAGCAGTATCCATCGGGGGACCAATCGCTACGAGCAGTACTTC.

This clone was recorded once. This sequence joins TRBV28 and TRBJ2-7; TRBD2 agrees at 10 bases. V shed 1 base, J shed 6 bases, and the junction held 12 bases outside the gene matches. CDR1 and CDR2 (germline): MDHEN, SYDVKM. CDR3 length: 17 residues. CDR3 sequence (DNA): TGTGCCAGCAGTTTATTCGCCTCGGCTAGCGGGAGTAGCGAGCAGTACTTC. Its translation: CASSLFASASGSSEQYF.

The chain combines TRBV4-3 with TRBJ1-5; 11 bases are shared with TRBD1. V gave up 4 bases and J gave up 7 bases; unmatched junction bases: 6. Germline loops: CDR1 LGHNA, CDR2 YSLEER. This CDR3 has 15 amino acids. CDR3 amino acids: CASSPEDRGLQPQHF. CDR3 sequence (DNA): TGCGCCAGCAGCCCCGAGGACAGGGGGCTGCAGCCCCAGCATTTT.

The chain joins TRBV29-1 to TRBJ2-7; TRBD1 agrees at 9 bases. Per germline, CDR1 SQVTM and CDR2 ANQGSEA. Trimming at V came to 5 bases and at J to 4 bases, leaving 9 bases not matched to a gene. This CDR3 is 14 amino acids long. The CDR3 sequence is CSVSTGGDLYEQYF. For the CDR3, the DNA is TGCAGCGTTTCTACAGGGGGCGACCTTTACGAGCAGTACTTC.

In this sample, this clone turned up once. This chain joins TRBV19 and TRBJ2-7; TRBD2 agrees at 9 bases. CDR1 and CDR2 (germline): LNHDA, SQIVND (reference sequence). The CDR3 has 14 residues. V lost 7 bases to trimming and J lost 6 bases; unmatched junction nucleotides: 10. DNA for the CDR3: TGTGCCAGTACGTCCGGGGTAGCGGGAGTCGAGCAGTACTTC. This gives the protein CASTSGVAGVEQYF.

V usage is TRBV6-4 and J usage is TRBJ2-7; tentatively, D is TRBD1 (5 bases). Deletions cut 6 bases from V and 0 bases from J, with 12 bases between. Germline CDR1 MRHNA, CDR2 SNTAGT. The length of the CDR3 is 14 residues. The CDR3 here is CASSPTGNSYEQYF. The CDR3 DNA follows: TGTGCCAGCAGCCCCACAGGTAACTCCTACGAGCAGTACTTC.

V is TRBV27 and J is TRBJ1-5; D perhaps matches TRBD1 (5 bases). Between the trimmed V and J ends, which lost 8 bases and 3 bases, there was a span of 8 bases. Germline V gene lookup returns CDR1 MNHEY and CDR2 SMNVEV (reference sequence). The CDR3 consists of 12 residues. Here the CDR3 DNA reads TGTGCCAGCGGGGGGTTCAATCAGCCCCAGCATTTT. It codes for CASGGFNQPQHF.

V usage is TRBV28 and J usage is TRBJ2-5; possibly TRBD1 for D (6 bases). Trimming cost V 7 bases and J 2 bases, with 14 bases left between them. Germline CDR1 MDHEN, CDR2 SYDVKM. This CDR3 has 14 residues. The CDR3 DNA sequence: TGTGCCAGCAAATTCAGGGGCAGGCAAGAGACCCAGTACTTC. As protein: CASKFRGRQETQYF.

The chain combines TRBV11-2 with TRBJ2-7; 8 bases match TRBD2. Germline V gives CDR1 SGHAT, CDR2 FQNNGV. V dropped 8 bases and J dropped 2; count of bases not matched to a gene: 8. This CDR3 region has 14 residues. CDR3 in DNA: TGTGCCAGCGCGGGGGGCAATCCTCCCTACGAGCAGTACTTC. It encodes CASAGGNPPYEQYF.

This chain uses TRBV5-1 with TRBJ2-5; possible D gene TRBD2, 6 bases. CDR1 is SGHRS, CDR2 YFSETQ, per germline. The CDR3 has 15 amino acids. Trimming pared 4 bases from V and 2 bases from J, leaving 15 bases between. CDR3 in amino acids: CASSAEEGWQETQYF. The DNA of the CDR3 is TGCGCCAGCAGCGCTGAGGAGGGTTGGCAAGAGACCCAGTACTTC.